This T cell receptor beta chain stems from a study of shared clonotypes between healthy human individuals. Whole-study findings and limits: When compared with the clonotypes that were shared by all four sorted-subset donors, the non-shared clonotypes turned out to have lower generation probabilities. Larger estimated richness was generally seen in naive subsets than in memory subsets.

Sorted-subset replicate PCR reactions contained 200 to 250 ng DNA, corresponding to 29,000 or so T cell genomes. Sequenced by immunoSEQ multiplex PCR; TCRdb stores in-frame clones only, minus some. The sample records about 2,100,000 clones, approximately 94% being singletons. CDR1 SGHAT and CDR2 FQNNGV come from the germline V gene. The length of the CDR3 is 15 residues. Trimming shortened V by 0 bases and J by 4 bases, and 10 bases separated the two germline ends. Notes on this clone: Its antigen is not identified.

CD45RO-negative, CCR7-positively selected cells formed the naive CD8 fraction, excluding terminally differentiated effector memory CD45RA+ cells. V gene TRBV11-2 combines with J gene TRBJ2-1; a weak D match, TRBD2 (5 bases). The sequenced sample was naive CD8+ T cells from PBMCs. The sequence derives from a man between 18 and 35 years old in good health. Some clones in this sample may be carry-over from other donors' samples. This CDR3 reads CASSLEPPGYNEQFF. The CDR3 coding sequence is TGTGCCAGCAGCTTAGAACCGCCGGGGTACAATGAGCAGTTCTTC.